These 20 T cell receptor beta chains were all obtained from the same sample, sequenced in a study of early stage breast cancer tumors. Measured with immunoSEQ multiplex PCR; TCRdb has only the in-frame clones, and not every one. The sample has approximately 30,000 clones, roughly three fifths seen once. Sequences were obtained from breast tumor tissue. These receptors all come from a person aged 50 to 59 with breast cancer.

The chain employs TRBV20-1 and TRBJ2-1; D is ambiguous. The V gene's germline CDR1 is DFQATT and CDR2 SNEGSKA (reference sequence). V lost 5 bases, J lost 10 bases, and 12 bases lay in between. This CDR3 spans 11 amino acids. The CDR3 here is CSAAHRSEQFF. The CDR3 nucleotides are TGCAGTGCTGCCCATCGGTCGGAGCAGTTCTTC.

The chain employs TRBV5-1 and TRBJ2-7, with 7 positions matching TRBD2. V shed 0 bases and J 0 bases; nucleotides not matched to a gene: 0. The length of the CDR3 is 14 residues. Germline V lookup: CDR1 SGHRS, CDR2 YFSETQ. CDR3 DNA: TGCGCCAGCAGCTTGGGCGGGAGCTCCTACGAGCAGTACTTC. It is translated as CASSLGGSSYEQYF.

The rearrangement links TRBV19 to TRBJ2-3; no firm D call. In germline, CDR1 is LNHDA, CDR2 SQIVND (reference sequence). V lost 7 bases to trimming and J lost 3 bases, with 8 bases between them. This CDR3 contains 12 residues. CDR3 amino acids: CASIRITDTQYF. The CDR3 DNA follows: TGTGCCAGTATCAGGATTACAGATACGCAGTATTTT.

The V call is TRBV18, the J call TRBJ2-1; D unresolved. Trimming took 3 bases from V and 9 from J, leaving 9 bases between them. Germline V gives CDR1 KGHSH, CDR2 LQKENI. The length of the CDR3 is 12 residues. CDR3 sequence reads: CASSPTLGEQFF. The DNA of the CDR3 is TGTGCCAGCTCACCTACCCTGGGTGAGCAGTTCTTC.

To note about this clone: The sample contains more than one DNA sequence encoding this CDR3. The chain employs TRBV5-1 and TRBJ1-5, with 7 bases identical to TRBD1. The germline gives CDR1 SGHRS, CDR2 YFSETQ. The CDR3 consists of 16 residues. J was trimmed by 1 base and V by 2 bases; bases with no gene match: 6. CDR3 amino acids: CASSFTYRGSNQPQHF. Here the CDR3 DNA reads TGCGCCAGCAGCTTTACCTACAGGGGAAGCAATCAGCCCCAGCATTTT.

This clone is judged medium-sized (0.01 to 0.1%). The chain combines TRBV5-1 with TRBJ2-3; perhaps TRBD1 as D (6 bases). Per the germline V gene, CDR1 is SGHRS and CDR2 is YFSETQ. This CDR3 has 15 residues. Trimming cost V 4 bases and J 2 bases, with 14 bases left between them. The CDR3 reads CASSPGTLHTDTQYF. The CDR3 nucleotides are TGCGCCAGCAGCCCTGGGACACTCCACACAGATACGCAGTATTTT.

This sequence joins TRBV5-4 and TRBJ1-2; maybe TRBD1 (5 bases). Trimming removed 6 bases from V and 5 bases from J, with 8 bases in between. Germline CDR1 reads SGHNT; CDR2 reads YYREEE (reference sequence). The CDR3 spans 11 residues. The CDR3 reads CASTQGYGYTF. In DNA form, the CDR3 reads TGTGCCAGCACCCAGGGTTATGGCTACACCTTC.

The gene calls are TRBV5-1 and TRBJ1-1, with a weak D call TRBD1 (6 bases). Trimming cost V 3 bases and J 4 bases, with 19 bases left between them. Per germline, CDR1 SGHRS and CDR2 YFSETQ. This CDR3 is 16 amino acids long. The CDR3 reads CASSSPGGGRSTEAFF. CDR3 DNA: TGCGCCAGCAGCTCACCCGGGGGGGGGCGGAGCACTGAAGCTTTCTTT.

The chain recombines TRBV19 with TRBJ1-5; D may be TRBD1 (5 bases). V was cut by 1 base and J by 9 bases, with 13 bases left in between. The CDR3 sequence is 14 residues long. CDR1 is LNHDA and CDR2 is SQIVND in the germline V gene (reference sequence). For the CDR3, the DNA is TGTGCCAGTAGTATAGGACCTAAGGGGCGGCCCCAGCATTTT. Translating it yields CASSIGPKGRPQHF.

This chain connects TRBV5-1 to TRBJ2-1; TRBD2 matches 8 bases. The CDR3 consists of 13 residues. Unmatched junction bases numbered 4, after V lost 1 base and J lost 10 bases. Germline loops: CDR1 SGHRS, CDR2 YFSETQ. The DNA of the CDR3 is TGCGCCAGCAGCTTGCGGGAGGGCCGCGAGCAGTTCTTC. It codes for CASSLREGREQFF.

This clone was seen a handful of times. The chain uses TRBV11-2 and TRBJ2-1; D may be TRBD1 (5 bases). Trimming took off 2 bases at V and 5 bases at J, with 16 bases between the two ends. The CDR3 is 16 amino acids. Germline-derived CDR1 and CDR2 are SGHAT and FQNNGV. For the CDR3, the DNA is TGTGCCAGCAGCTTACGCTCGACAGTTGCGGACAATGAGCAGTTCTTC. This codes for CASSLRSTVADNEQFF.

This clone has a single count. The V and J genes are TRBV6-5 and TRBJ2-3; D possibly matches TRBD1 or TRBD2 (5 bases each). This CDR3 contains 14 residues. The germline V gene encodes CDR1 MNHEY and CDR2 SVGAGI. Between the trimmed V and J ends, which lost 5 bases and 2 bases, there was a span of 11 bases. CDR3 loop: CASSAPGHTDTQYF. The CDR3, as DNA: TGTGCCAGCAGTGCTCCGGGGCACACAGATACGCAGTATTTT.

V and J are TRBV2 and TRBJ2-2; tentative D call: TRBD2 (5 bases). The CDR3 is 13 residues long. V was shortened by 7 bases and J by 4 bases, with 10 bases between the two germline ends. The V gene's germline CDR1 is SNHLY and CDR2 FYNNEI. The CDR3 is CASKGEGTGELFF. The CDR3 region has the DNA TGTGCCAGCAAGGGTGAGGGCACCGGGGAGCTGTTTTTT.

This sequence joins TRBV5-4 and TRBJ2-7; 8 positions agree with TRBD1. CDR1 is SGHNT, CDR2 YYREEE, per germline (reference sequence). The CDR3 is 15 amino acids. V was clipped by 1 base and J by 7 bases; unmatched bases: 10. In DNA form, the CDR3 reads TGTGCCAGCAGCTTGAAAAACAGGGGGATGGGAGAGCAGTACTTC. It specifies CASSLKNRGMGEQYF.

In this sample, this clone turned up once. The V gene is TRBV5-1, the J gene TRBJ1-4, with unresolved D. V was shortened by 6 bases and J by 0 bases, with 12 bases between the two germline ends. Germline CDR1 reads SGHRS; CDR2 reads YFSETQ. This CDR3 contains 15 residues. This CDR3 is CASTRGFATNEKLFF. The CDR3 DNA reads TGCGCCAGCACCCGTGGGTTTGCAACTAATGAAAAACTGTTTTTT.

The chain uses TRBV18 and TRBJ1-2; D uncertain. V was shortened by 3 bases and J by 7 bases, with 6 bases between the two germline ends. This CDR3 has 11 residues. Germline CDR1 reads KGHSH; CDR2 reads LQKENI. The CDR3 loop is CASSPSFGYTF. The DNA of the CDR3 is TGTGCCAGCTCACCTTCTTTTGGCTACACCTTC.

The chain carries TRBV4-3 and TRBJ2-1; D is possibly TRBD2 (6 bases). The germline CDR1 and CDR2 sequences are LGHNA and YSLEER. The CDR3 totals 17 residues. The ends were cut back, 1 base at V and 2 bases at J, with 15 bases in the middle. CDR3 coding DNA: TGCGCCAGCAGCCAAGGGCTAGCGATTATGACCTACAATGAGCAGTTCTTC. Its protein is CASSQGLAIMTYNEQFF.

This chain connects TRBV11-3 to TRBJ1-2, with 9 bases that match TRBD1. V gave up 5 bases and J gave up 5 bases; unmatched junction bases: 12. This CDR3 is built from 16 residues. Germline CDR1 SGHNT, CDR2 YENEEA. CDR3 sequence (DNA): TGTGCCAGCAGCCCTGACGGACAGGGGCCGCTATATGGCTACACCTTC. Translation gives CASSPDGQGPLYGYTF.

This clone occurred once. The J gene is TRBJ2-5, the V gene TRBV11-3; TRBD1 matches 11 bases. V lost 3 bases and J lost 2; bases outside the gene matches: 2. This CDR3 spans 15 amino acids. CDR1 and CDR2 from the germline V gene are SGHNT and YENEEA. The CDR3 protein is CASSLGQGVQETQYF. CDR3 nucleotides: TGTGCCAGCAGCTTGGGACAGGGGGTACAAGAGACCCAGTACTTC.

The chain recombines TRBV28 with TRBJ2-7; 10 bases match TRBD2. Trimming at V came to 4 bases and at J to 7 bases, leaving 13 bases not matched to a gene. In germline, CDR1 is MDHEN, CDR2 SYDVKM. There are 16 residues in the CDR3. The CDR3 here is CASSSLAGARGREQYF. Here the CDR3 DNA reads TGTGCCAGCAGTTCTCTAGCGGGAGCCAGGGGAAGGGAGCAGTACTTC.